These T cell receptor beta chains were read from a single sample in a study of CD8+CD57+ T cells in acquired aplastic anemia. Via MiXCR, TCRdb re-called the reads, giving one row per CDR3 protein. In the table there are roughly 290,000 distinct CDR3 sequences, under 65% of which are singletons. The source material was sorted CD4+, CD8+, or CD8+CD57+ T cells (not recorded which) from PBMCs. The receptors derive from a human donor with aplastic anemia. Each CDR3 is given with its conserved first and last residue. D genes are given only for firm matches. Clone size is stated in some rows and not others, as once, few, many or a class when expanded.

D,J,size,V,CDR3,DNA
NA,TRBJ2-3,NA,TRBV29-1,CSSFGGSGDTDTQYF,TGCAGCTCCTTTGGGGGTAGCGGAGACACAGATACGCAGTATTTT
NA,TRBJ1-2,many,TRBV25-1,CASSGLRTVGTTTNYGYTF,TGTGCCAGCAGTGGATTACGAACAGTGGGGACAACCACTAACTATGGCTACACCTTC
TRBD1,TRBJ1-2,many,TRBV20-1,CSARGYGERGRMDGYTF,TGCAGTGCTAGAGGGTACGGGGAGAGGGGGCGCATGGATGGCTACACCTTC
NA,TRBJ1-1,once,TRBV20-1,CSASYRDVEAFF,TGCAGTGCTAGCTATCGAGACGTGGAAGCTTTCTTT
TRBD1,TRBJ2-7,NA,TRBV29-1,CSVDRGQGYEQYF,TGCAGCGTTGACAGGGGGCAAGGCTACGAGCAGTACTTC
NA,TRBJ1-6,many,TRBV9,CASSVASYGGNSPLHF,TGTGCCAGCAGCGTAGCTTCGTACGGGGGAAATTCACCCCTCCACTTT
TRBD1,TRBJ2-5,NA,TRBV2,CASRAGTGGKETQYF,TGTGCCAGCAGAGCCGGGACAGGGGGCAAAGAGACCCAGTACTTC
NA,TRBJ1-5,NA,TRBV9,CASSVGSGAEPQHF,TGTGCCAGCAGCGTAGGATCAGGAGCGGAGCCCCAGCATTTT
TRBD1,TRBJ2-7,NA,TRBV15,CATSRTGTGYEQYF,TGTGCCACCAGCAGAACCGGGACAGGATACGAGCAGTACTTC
TRBD1,TRBJ2-1,NA,TRBV12-3/TRBV12-4,CASSLTGVLRQFF,TGTGCCAGCAGTTTGACAGGGGTCTTGAGGCAGTTCTTC
NA,TRBJ1-2,NA,TRBV20-1,CSARETSSYGYTF,TGCAGTGCTAGAGAGACCTCCTCCTATGGCTACACCTTC
NA,TRBJ2-2,many,TRBV29-1,CSVIDLIGGELFF,TGCAGCGTTATAGACCTCATTGGCGGGGAGCTGTTTTTT
TRBD2,TRBJ2-5,NA,TRBV5-4,CASSFERGGYQETQYF,TGTGCCAGCAGCTTCGAGCGGGGGGGGTACCAAGAGACCCAGTACTTC
NA,TRBJ1-5,many,TRBV19,CASSDRTVTTGNQPQHF,TGTGCCAGTAGTGACAGGACAGTAACTACGGGGAATCAGCCCCAGCATTTT
NA,TRBJ2-1,few,TRBV27,CASSKRGSYNEQFF,TGTGCCAGCAGTAAAAGGGGTTCCTACAATGAGCAGTTCTTC
TRBD1,TRBJ2-1,NA,TRBV7-9,CASSSPLPGQGGYNEQFF,TGTGCCAGCAGCTCTCCGCTGCCTGGACAGGGAGGTTACAATGAGCAGTTCTTC
NA,TRBJ2-7,NA,TRBV29-1,CSLGHEQYF,TGCAGTCTAGGCCACGAGCAGTACTTC
TRBD2,TRBJ2-7,NA,TRBV19,CASSMTRGTSNYEQYF,TGTGCCAGTAGTATGACTCGCGGGACTAGCAACTACGAGCAGTACTTC
NA,TRBJ2-3,NA,TRBV12-3/TRBV12-4,CASSLRVADTQYF,TGTGCCAGCAGCCTAAGGGTCGCAGATACGCAGTATTTT
TRBD2,TRBJ2-5,NA,TRBV9,CASSVGLAGGLYRETQYF,TGTGCCAGCAGCGTAGGACTAGCGGGGGGGCTGTACCGAGAGACTCAGTACTTC
NA,TRBJ1-5,many,TRBV2,CASSEVSSYQPQHF,TGTGCCAGCAGTGAGGTCAGTTCGTATCAGCCCCAGCATTTT
NA,TRBJ2-3,NA,TRBV7-2,CASSPSRGGGTDTQYF,TGTGCCAGCAGTCCGAGCAGGGGCGGGGGAACAGATACGCAGTATTTT
NA,TRBJ2-7,many,TRBV20-1,CSARARPSAFDEQYF,TGCAGTGCTAGAGCCCGGCCTAGTGCCTTCGACGAGCAGTACTTC
NA,TRBJ1-2,few,TRBV19,CASSHGMSNYGYTF,TGTGCCAGTAGTCACGGTATGAGTAACTATGGCTACACCTTC
NA,TRBJ1-2,many,TRBV2,CASSEGGGRLHGYTF,TGTGCCAGCAGTGAAGGGGGGGGTAGACTACATGGCTACACCTTC
TRBD1,TRBJ2-3,many,TRBV5-1,CASSLGQGAGDTQYF,TGCGCCAGCAGCTTGGGACAGGGGGCAGGAGATACGCAGTATTTT
NA,TRBJ1-1,NA,TRBV7-8,CASSLRPTGRMNTEAFF,TGTGCCAGCAGCTTAAGACCGACAGGTAGGATGAACACTGAAGCTTTCTTT
TRBD1,TRBJ1-6,NA,TRBV2,CASSREQGKRSPLHF,TGTGCCAGCAGTAGGGAACAGGGGAAAAGATCACCCCTCCACTTT
NA,TRBJ2-1,few,TRBV7-9,CASSLGDGMGNEQFF,TGTGCCAGCAGCTTAGGGGACGGCATGGGAAATGAGCAGTTCTTC
TRBD1,TRBJ2-5,NA,TRBV20-1,CSAVTGDGETQYF,TGCAGTGCTGTGACAGGGGATGGGGAGACCCAGTACTTC
NA,TRBJ2-5,NA,TRBV24-1,CATSDRVSGGGTQYF,TGTGCCACCAGTGACCGGGTATCGGGGGGCGGGACCCAGTACTTC
NA,TRBJ1-1,NA,TRBV2,CASSERHSSGATEAFF,TGTGCCAGCAGTGAACGGCACAGCTCCGGGGCCACTGAAGCTTTCTTT
NA,TRBJ1-4,NA,TRBV15,CATSPAGRKEKLFF,TGTGCCACCAGCCCAGCGGGGCGGAAAGAAAAACTGTTTTTT
TRBD1,TRBJ2-7,many,TRBV5-1,CASSLTGTGAYYEQYF,TGCGCCAGCAGCTTGACGGGGACAGGCGCCTACTACGAGCAGTACTTC
NA,TRBJ2-5,NA,TRBV29-1,CSAPRGSRLEETQYF,TGCAGCGCCCCCCGGGGTAGCCGACTGGAGGAGACCCAGTACTTC
NA,TRBJ2-5,NA,TRBV15,CATSGGRTETQYF,TGTGCCACCAGCGGGGGACGAACGGAGACCCAGTACTTC
NA,TRBJ2-7,NA,TRBV20-1,CSARSDSLSYEQYF,TGCAGTGCTAGATCGGACAGTTTATCCTACGAGCAGTACTTC
NA,TRBJ1-3,NA,TRBV7-2,CASKTGPSGNTIYF,TGTGCCAGCAAAACCGGCCCCTCTGGAAACACCATATATTTT
NA,TRBJ2-2,NA,TRBV7-8,CASTDDVDSITGELFF,TGTGCCAGCACCGACGACGTGGACAGCATCACCGGGGAGCTGTTTTTT
NA,TRBJ2-7,NA,TRBV7-7,CASSRFQGYEQYF,TGTGCTAGCAGCCGATTCCAGGGCTACGAGCAGTACTTC
TRBD2,TRBJ2-7,medium-sized,TRBV5-1,CASSLEGWQRERYEQYF,TGCGCCAGCAGCTTGGAAGGTTGGCAGCGGGAGAGGTACGAGCAGTACTTC
TRBD1,TRBJ2-3,NA,TRBV20-1,CSARGNRGRADTQYF,TGCAGTGCTAGGGGGAACAGGGGGCGAGCAGATACGCAGTATTTT
NA,TRBJ1-5,NA,TRBV5-8,CASSIRGSGGALETQHF,TGTGCCAGTAGTATTCGGGGGAGCGGGGGGGCCCTTGAGACCCAGCATTTT
TRBD2,TRBJ2-5,many,TRBV5-1,CASSPAGGPETQYF,TGCGCCAGCAGCCCAGCGGGGGGGCCAGAGACCCAGTACTTC
NA,TRBJ1-6,many,TRBV6-5,CASSDQGNNSPLHF,TGTGCCAGCAGCGATCAGGGAAATAATTCACCCCTCCACTTT
NA,TRBJ2-1,many,TRBV14,CASSDPGGVSGNEQFF,TGTGCCAGCAGCGATCCCGGAGGGGTTTCAGGCAATGAGCAGTTCTTC
NA,TRBJ2-1,NA,TRBV10-3,CAISQDFTYNEQFF,TGTGCCATCAGCCAGGACTTTACCTACAATGAGCAGTTCTTC
TRBD1,TRBJ2-1,NA,TRBV2,CASGGTGWSSYNEQFF,TGTGCCAGCGGGGGGACAGGATGGAGCTCCTACAATGAGCAGTTCTTC
TRBD1,TRBJ1-4,NA,TRBV6-5,CASSYGHPGGNEKLFF,TGTGCCAGCAGTTACGGACACCCAGGGGGTAATGAAAAACTGTTTTTT
TRBD2,TRBJ2-5,NA,TRBV20-1,CSARGLAGNWYQETQYF,TGCAGTGCTAGGGGACTAGCGGGGAATTGGTACCAAGAGACCCAGTACTTC
NA,TRBJ2-7,many,TRBV4-1,CASSLLPQPVGVDEQYF,TGCGCCAGCAGCCTCTTGCCCCAACCGGTGGGTGTGGACGAGCAGTACTTC
NA,TRBJ1-1,many,TRBV6-5,CASSYRVGNTEAFF,TGTGCCAGCAGTTACCGGGTTGGGAACACTGAAGCTTTCTTT
NA,TRBJ1-5,NA,TRBV7-6,CASSPRVWDQPQHF,TGTGCCAGCAGCCCGCGGGTTTGGGATCAGCCCCAGCATTTT
TRBD1,TRBJ1-5,NA,TRBV24-1,CAIYKPGQGCFGQPQHF,TGTGCCATCTATAAACCGGGACAGGGATGCTTCGGTCAGCCCCAGCATTTT
TRBD1,TRBJ2-5,NA,TRBV7-2,CASSLGGTAQETQYF,TGTGCCAGCAGCTTAGGGGGGACAGCACAAGAGACCCAGTACTTC